This TCR beta chain emerged from a study of T cells in Graves' hyperthyroidism and ophthalmopathy. Study observations and caveats: Most expanded thyroid clonotypes above 0.001 recurred in blood. Stable hyperthyroidism and ophthalmopathy were separated using 13 V-J signatures.

V was cut by 7 bases and J by 1 base, with 13 bases left in between. There are 14 residues in the CDR3. Patients were excluded for uncontrolled infection, other autoimmune disease, pregnancy or lactation. This clonotype was counted only a few times. Its antigen is as yet unknown. TCR beta CDR3 sequences were amplified from RNA transcripts. During a first-round RT-PCR of the TCR CDR3, the HTBI primer set was used. In TCRdb, the multiplex PCR reads were re-called with MiXCR into one record per CDR3 protein. The sample holds around 570,000 distinct CDR3 sequences; 15% to 20% are singletons and the top ten take roughly 44%.

This TCR came from a man in his forties with Graves' ophthalmopathy. V gene TRBV12-3 or TRBV12-4 combines with J gene TRBJ1-2; possibly TRBD1 for D (6 bases). Material: blood. The CDR3 DNA is TGTGCCAGCATAGACCGGGACATTAACTATGGCTACACCTTC. Its protein is CASIDRDINYGYTF.